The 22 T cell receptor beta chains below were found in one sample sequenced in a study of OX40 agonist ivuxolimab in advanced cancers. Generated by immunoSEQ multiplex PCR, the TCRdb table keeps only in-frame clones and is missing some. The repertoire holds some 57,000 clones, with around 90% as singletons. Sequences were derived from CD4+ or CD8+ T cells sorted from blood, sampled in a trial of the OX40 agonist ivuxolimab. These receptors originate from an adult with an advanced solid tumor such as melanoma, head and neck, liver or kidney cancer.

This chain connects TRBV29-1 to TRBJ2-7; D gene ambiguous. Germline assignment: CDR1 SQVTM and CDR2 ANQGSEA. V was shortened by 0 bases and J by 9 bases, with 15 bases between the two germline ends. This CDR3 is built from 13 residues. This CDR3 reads CSVEDTGRARQYF. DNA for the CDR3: TGCAGCGTTGAAGATACTGGAAGGGCTAGGCAGTACTTC.

CDR3 sequence reads: CSHQGGGSAYEQYF. CDR3 in DNA: TGCAGCCACCAGGGGGGCGGGAGCGCCTACGAGCAGTACTTC. The J gene is TRBJ2-7, the V gene TRBV29-1; D may match TRBD1 or TRBD2 (7 bases each). This CDR3 is 14 amino acids long. Germline-derived CDR1 and CDR2 are SQVTM and ANQGSEA. The V end lost 8 bases, the J end lost 2 bases, and 19 bases lay between the germline ends.

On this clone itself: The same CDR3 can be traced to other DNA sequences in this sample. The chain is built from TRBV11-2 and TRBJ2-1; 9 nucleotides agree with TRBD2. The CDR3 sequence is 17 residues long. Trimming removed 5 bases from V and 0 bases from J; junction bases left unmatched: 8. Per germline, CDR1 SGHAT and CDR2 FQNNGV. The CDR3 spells CASSPRLSGSSYNEQFF. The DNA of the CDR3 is TGTGCCAGCAGCCCACGACTTAGCGGGAGCTCCTACAATGAGCAGTTCTTC.

The CDR3 DNA reads TGTGCCAGCTCACCGACAGGGAGCCAGCCCCAGCATTTT. Residues: CASSPTGSQPQHF. This sequence joins TRBV18 and TRBJ1-5; 7 bases line up with TRBD1. With 3 bases clipped from V and 7 bases from J, the junction kept 3 bases outside the gene matches. This CDR3 comprises 13 residues. Germline V CDR1 and CDR2: KGHSH, LQKENI.

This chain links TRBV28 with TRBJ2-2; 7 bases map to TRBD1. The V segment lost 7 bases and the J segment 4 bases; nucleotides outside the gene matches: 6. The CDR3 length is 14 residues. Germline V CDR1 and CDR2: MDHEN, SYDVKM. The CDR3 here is CASNDRVTTGELFF. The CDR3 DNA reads TGTGCCAGCAACGACAGGGTAACCACCGGGGAGCTGTTTTTT.

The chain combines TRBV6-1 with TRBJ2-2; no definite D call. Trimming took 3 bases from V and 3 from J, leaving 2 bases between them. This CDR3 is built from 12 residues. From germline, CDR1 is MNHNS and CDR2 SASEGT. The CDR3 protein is CASSEDTGELFF. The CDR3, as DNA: TGTGCCAGCAGTGAGGACACCGGGGAGCTGTTTTTT.

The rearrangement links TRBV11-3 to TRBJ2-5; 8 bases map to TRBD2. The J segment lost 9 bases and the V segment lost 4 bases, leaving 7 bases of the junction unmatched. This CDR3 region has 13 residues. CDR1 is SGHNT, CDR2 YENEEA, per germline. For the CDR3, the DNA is TGTGCCAGCAGCTCAACGGGAGGGCGGGCCCAGTACTTC. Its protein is CASSSTGGRAQYF.

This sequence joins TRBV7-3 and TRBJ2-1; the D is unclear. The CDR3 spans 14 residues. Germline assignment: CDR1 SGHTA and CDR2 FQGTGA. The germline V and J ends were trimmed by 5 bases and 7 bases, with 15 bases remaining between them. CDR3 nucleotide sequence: TGTGCCAGCAGCCCCATGCGGAGCCGGAATGAGCAGTTCTTC. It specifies CASSPMRSRNEQFF.

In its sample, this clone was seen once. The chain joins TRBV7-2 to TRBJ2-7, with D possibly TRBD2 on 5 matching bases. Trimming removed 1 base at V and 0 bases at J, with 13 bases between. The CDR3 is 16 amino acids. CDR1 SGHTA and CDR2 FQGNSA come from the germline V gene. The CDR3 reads CASSLGEGGTSYEQYF. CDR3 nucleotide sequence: TGTGCCAGCAGCTTAGGAGAGGGCGGAACCTCCTACGAGCAGTACTTC.

CDR3 DNA sequence: TGTGCCAGCAGCCGCGGACAGGGCGGTGGCTACACCTTC. Translating gives CASSRGQGGGYTF. The chain employs TRBV5-4 and TRBJ1-2; 8 bases agree with TRBD1. In germline, CDR1 is SGHNT, CDR2 YYREEE (reference sequence). The CDR3 runs 13 residues. V was clipped by 4 bases and J by 7 bases; unmatched bases: 6.

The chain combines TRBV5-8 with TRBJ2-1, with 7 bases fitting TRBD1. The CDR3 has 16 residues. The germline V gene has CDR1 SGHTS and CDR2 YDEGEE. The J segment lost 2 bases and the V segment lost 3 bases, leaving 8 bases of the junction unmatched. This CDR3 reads CASSSRGQKTYNEQFF. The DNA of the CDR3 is TGTGCCAGCAGCTCCCGGGGACAGAAGACCTACAATGAGCAGTTCTTC.

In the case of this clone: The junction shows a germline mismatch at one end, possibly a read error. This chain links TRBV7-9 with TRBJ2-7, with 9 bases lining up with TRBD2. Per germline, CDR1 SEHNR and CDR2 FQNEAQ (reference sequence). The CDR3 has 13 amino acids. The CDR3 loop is CASSLVAGDQGNF. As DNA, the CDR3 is TGTGCCAGCAGCTTAGTAGCGGGAGACCAGGGTAACTTC.

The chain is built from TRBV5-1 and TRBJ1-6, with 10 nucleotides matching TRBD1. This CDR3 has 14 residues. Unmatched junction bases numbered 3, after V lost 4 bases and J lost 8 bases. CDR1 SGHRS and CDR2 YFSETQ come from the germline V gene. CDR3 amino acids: CASSPGQGYSPLHF. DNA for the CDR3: TGCGCCAGCAGCCCGGGACAGGGGTATTCACCCCTCCACTTT.

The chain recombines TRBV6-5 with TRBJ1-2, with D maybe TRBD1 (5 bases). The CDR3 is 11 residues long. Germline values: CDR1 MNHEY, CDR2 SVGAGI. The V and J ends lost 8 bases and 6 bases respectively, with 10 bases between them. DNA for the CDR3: TGTGCCAGCCAGTCGACAGATGGCTACACCTTC. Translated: CASQSTDGYTF.

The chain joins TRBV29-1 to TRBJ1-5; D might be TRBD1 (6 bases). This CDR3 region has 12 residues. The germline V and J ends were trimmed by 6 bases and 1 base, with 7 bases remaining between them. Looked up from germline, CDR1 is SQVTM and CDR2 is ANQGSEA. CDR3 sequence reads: CSVQGSNQPQHF. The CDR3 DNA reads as TGCAGCGTCCAGGGGAGCAATCAGCCCCAGCATTTT.

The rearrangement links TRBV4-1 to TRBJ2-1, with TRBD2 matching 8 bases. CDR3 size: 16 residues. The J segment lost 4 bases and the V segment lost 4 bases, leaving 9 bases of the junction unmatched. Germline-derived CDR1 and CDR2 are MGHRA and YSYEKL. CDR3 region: CASSPMDQRGYNEQFF. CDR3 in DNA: TGCGCCAGCAGCCCCATGGATCAGCGGGGGTACAATGAGCAGTTCTTC.

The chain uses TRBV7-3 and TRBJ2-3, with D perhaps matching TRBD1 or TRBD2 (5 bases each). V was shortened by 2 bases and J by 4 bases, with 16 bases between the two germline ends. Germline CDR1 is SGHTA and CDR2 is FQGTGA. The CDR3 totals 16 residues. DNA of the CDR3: TGTGCCAGCAGCTTAGGGGGAGCCGGATCCGCAGATACGCAGTATTTT. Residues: CASSLGGAGSADTQYF.

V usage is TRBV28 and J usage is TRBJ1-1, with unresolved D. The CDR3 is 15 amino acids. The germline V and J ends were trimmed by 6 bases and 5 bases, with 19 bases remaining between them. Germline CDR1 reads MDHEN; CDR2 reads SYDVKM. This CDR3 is CASRRTARAGTEAFF. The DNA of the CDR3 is TGTGCCAGCAGACGCACGGCGAGGGCTGGTACTGAAGCTTTCTTT.

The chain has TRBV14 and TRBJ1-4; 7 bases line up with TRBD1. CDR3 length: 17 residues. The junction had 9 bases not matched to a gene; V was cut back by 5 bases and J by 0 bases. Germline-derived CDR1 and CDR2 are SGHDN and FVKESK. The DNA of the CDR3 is TGTGCCAGCAGCTCGCAGACAGGGTTAGCAACTAATGAAAAACTGTTTTTT. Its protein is CASSSQTGLATNEKLFF.

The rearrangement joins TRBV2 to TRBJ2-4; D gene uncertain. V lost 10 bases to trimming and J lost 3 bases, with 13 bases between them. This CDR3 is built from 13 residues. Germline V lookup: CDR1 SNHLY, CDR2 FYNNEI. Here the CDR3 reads CATTAGGKNIQYF. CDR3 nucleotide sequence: TGTGCCACAACGGCAGGCGGCAAAAACATTCAGTACTTC.

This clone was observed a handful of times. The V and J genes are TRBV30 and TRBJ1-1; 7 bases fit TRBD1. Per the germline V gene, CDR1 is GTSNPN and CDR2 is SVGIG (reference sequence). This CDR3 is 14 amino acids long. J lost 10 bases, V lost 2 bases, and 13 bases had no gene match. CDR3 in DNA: TGTGCCTGGAGTTTTCCGACAGGGAAACGGGGAGCTTTCTTT. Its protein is CAWSFPTGKRGAFF. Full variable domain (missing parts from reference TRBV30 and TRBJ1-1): SQTIHQWPATLVQPVGSPLSLECTVEGTSNPNLYWYRQAAGRGLQLLFYSVGIGQISSEVPQNLSASRPQDRQFILSSKKLLLSDSGFYLCAWSFPTGKRGAFFGQGTRLTVV.

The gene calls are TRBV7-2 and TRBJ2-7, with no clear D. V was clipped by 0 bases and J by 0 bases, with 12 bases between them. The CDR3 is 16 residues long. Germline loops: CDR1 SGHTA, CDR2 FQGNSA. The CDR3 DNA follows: TGTGCCAGCAGCTTAGCGCGGAGCCAGAGCTCCTACGAGCAGTACTTC. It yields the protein CASSLARSQSSYEQYF.